This T cell receptor beta chain is from a study of Ad26.COV2.S vaccination and SARS-CoV-2 variants. Clones were read by immunoSEQ multiplex PCR, and TCRdb kept only the in-frame ones, dropping some. The sample has approximately 300,000 clones; approximately 86% are singletons. Germline CDR1 SGHRS, CDR2 YFSETQ. V dropped 4 bases and J dropped 4 bases, with 8 bases sitting between them. CDR3 size: 12 residues. Treatment here: around 19 received Ad26.COV2.S at low or high dose, single or two shots; 5 received placebo; per-sample allocation not given. Collection of samples fell on day 63 after the first vaccine or placebo injection. Concerning this clone itself: This same CDR3 is encoded by further DNA sequences in the sample.

The chain recombines TRBV5-1 with TRBJ2-5; D possibly corresponds to TRBD2 (5 bases). The source was peripheral blood, collected in a trial of Ad26.COV2.S vaccine versus placebo. The receptor's source is a person aged 18-60 years who received the Ad26.COV2.S COVID-19 vaccine or a placebo. The CDR3 sequence: CASSLSGETQYF. CDR3 bases: TGCGCCAGCAGCCTAAGCGGAGAGACCCAGTACTTC.